This T cell receptor beta chain was documented in a study of control samples from healthy donors and cancer patients. Libraries were prepared by immunoSEQ multiplex PCR; TCRdb keeps only in-frame clonotypes and omits some of them. The data hold about 150,000 clones, with approximately 93% observed a single time. The sequence derives from a man aged 40-55 years in good health. Sequences were obtained from blood.

Written as DNA, the CDR3 is TGTGCCAGCCGTCAGGGGAACTATGGCTACACCTTC. It codes for CASRQGNYGYTF. J is TRBJ1-2 and V is TRBV7-2; D might be TRBD1 (6 bases). The V gene's germline CDR1 is SGHTA and CDR2 FQGNSA. Trimming shortened V by 8 bases and J by 2 bases, and 9 bases separated the two germline ends. The CDR3 has 12 residues.